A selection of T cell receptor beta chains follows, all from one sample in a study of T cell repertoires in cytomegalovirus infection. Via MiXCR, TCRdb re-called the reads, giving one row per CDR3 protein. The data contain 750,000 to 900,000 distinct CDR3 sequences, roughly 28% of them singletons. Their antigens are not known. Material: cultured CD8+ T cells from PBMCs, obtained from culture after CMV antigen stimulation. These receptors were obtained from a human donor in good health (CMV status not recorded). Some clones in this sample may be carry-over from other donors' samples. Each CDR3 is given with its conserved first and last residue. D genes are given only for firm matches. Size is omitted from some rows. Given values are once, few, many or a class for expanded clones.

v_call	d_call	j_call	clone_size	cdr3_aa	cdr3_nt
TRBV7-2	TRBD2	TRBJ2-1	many	CASSLGPGGEQFF	TGTGCCAGCAGCTTAGGGCCGGGGGGTGAGCAGTTCTTC
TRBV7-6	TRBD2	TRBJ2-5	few	CASSFPEAAGIQETQYF	TGTGCCAGCAGCTTCCCCGAGGCAGCGGGGATCCAAGAGACCCAGTACTTC
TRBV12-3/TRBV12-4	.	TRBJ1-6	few	CASSLAAGSPLHF	TGTGCCAGCAGTTTAGCGGCAGGATCACCCCTCCACTTT
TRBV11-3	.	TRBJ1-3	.	CASSPTYGNTIYF	TGTGCCAGCAGCCCGACGTATGGAAACACCATATATTTT
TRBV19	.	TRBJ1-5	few	CASSIKGYQPQHF	TGTGCCAGTAGTATAAAGGGTTATCAGCCCCAGCATTTT
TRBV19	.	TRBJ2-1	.	CASSTFNGSEQFF	TGTGCCAGTAGCACTTTCAATGGAAGTGAGCAGTTCTTC
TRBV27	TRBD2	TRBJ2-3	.	CASNPRLAGAGPDTQYF	TGTGCCAGCAACCCCCGACTAGCGGGGGCTGGGCCAGATACGCAGTATTTT
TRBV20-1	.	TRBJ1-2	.	CSANKGDPYGYTF	TGCAGTGCTAACAAGGGGGACCCCTATGGCTACACCTTC
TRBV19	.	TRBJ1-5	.	CASSIGAGPSNQPQHF	TGTGCCAGTAGTATTGGGGCAGGCCCTAGCAATCAGCCCCAGCATTTT
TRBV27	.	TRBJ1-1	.	CASSFSDSFTEAFF	TGTGCCAGCAGTTTTTCGGACAGCTTCACTGAAGCTTTCTTT
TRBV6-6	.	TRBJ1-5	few	CASSYFVREGQPQHF	TGTGCCAGCAGTTACTTTGTCAGGGAGGGTCAGCCCCAGCATTTT
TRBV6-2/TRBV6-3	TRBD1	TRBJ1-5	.	CASSYPTGGGQPQHF	TGTGCCAGCAGTTACCCGACAGGGGGTGGGCAGCCCCAGCATTTT
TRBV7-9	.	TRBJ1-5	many	CASSSGSMEPQHF	TGTGCCAGCAGCTCGGGGTCTATGGAGCCCCAGCATTTT
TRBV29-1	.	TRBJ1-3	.	CSARTGADSGNTIYF	TGCAGCGCCCGAACAGGTGCGGACTCTGGAAACACCATATATTTT
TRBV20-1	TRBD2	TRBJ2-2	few	CSARAGTSEPGELFF	TGCAGTGCTCGAGCCGGGACTAGCGAACCCGGGGAGCTGTTTTTT
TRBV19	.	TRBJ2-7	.	CASIQGSYEQYF	TGTGCCAGTATTCAGGGATCCTACGAGCAGTACTTC
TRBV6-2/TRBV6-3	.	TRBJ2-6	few	CASRTSGTGANVLTF	TGTGCCAGCAGAACGTCAGGGACTGGGGCCAACGTCCTGACTTTC
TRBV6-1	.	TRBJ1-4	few	CASSTDPAEKLFF	TGTGCCAGCAGTACAGATCCTGCTGAAAAACTGTTTTTT
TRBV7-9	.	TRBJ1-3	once	CASSSLQGSGNTIYF	TGTGCCAGCAGCTCCCTCCAGGGGTCTGGAAACACCATATATTTT
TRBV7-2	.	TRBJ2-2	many	CASSLDGPVPTGELFF	TGTGCCAGCAGCTTAGACGGACCCGTCCCCACCGGGGAGCTGTTTTTT
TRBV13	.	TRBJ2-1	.	CASSSDLNSYNEQFF	TGTGCCAGCAGCTCGGATCTGAACTCCTACAATGAGCAGTTCTTC
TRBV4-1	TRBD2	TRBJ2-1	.	CASSQELAAYNEQFF	TGCGCCAGCAGCCAAGAACTAGCGGCATACAATGAGCAGTTCTTC
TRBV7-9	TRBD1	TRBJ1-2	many	CASSQTGTGEDGYTF	TGTGCCAGCAGCCAAACCGGGACAGGTGAAGATGGCTACACCTTC
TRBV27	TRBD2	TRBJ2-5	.	CASTTSGGAGETQYF	TGTGCCAGCACAACTAGCGGGGGGGCGGGTGAGACCCAGTACTTC
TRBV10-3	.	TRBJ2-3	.	CAIAGIGTDTQYF	TGTGCCATCGCGGGAATTGGCACAGATACGCAGTATTTT
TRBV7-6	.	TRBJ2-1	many	CASSLRSAEQFF	TGTGCCAGCAGCTTACGTAGCGCCGAGCAGTTCTTC
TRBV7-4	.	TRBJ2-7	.	CASSFGGPGYEQYF	TGTGCCAGCAGCTTTGGAGGGCCCGGGTACGAGCAGTACTTC
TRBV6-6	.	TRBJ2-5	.	CASSYSLGYRVVETQYF	TGTGCCAGCAGTTACTCCTTGGGCTACAGAGTAGTGGAGACCCAGTACTTC
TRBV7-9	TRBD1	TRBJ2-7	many	CASSLVSGTGLSYEQYF	TGTGCCAGCAGCTTAGTTTCCGGGACAGGACTTTCCTACGAGCAGTACTTC
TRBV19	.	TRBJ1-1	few	CASALRGRMDTEAFF	TGTGCCAGCGCCCTAAGGGGCAGGATGGACACTGAAGCTTTCTTT
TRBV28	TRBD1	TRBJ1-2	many	CASSTPRTGGGYGYTF	TGTGCCAGCAGTACCCCAAGGACAGGGGGCGGCTATGGCTACACCTTC
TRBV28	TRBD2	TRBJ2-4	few	CASSSSGGGGVDIQYF	TGTGCCAGCAGTTCCTCGGGCGGGGGGGGCGTAGACATTCAGTACTTC
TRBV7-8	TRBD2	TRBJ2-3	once	CASSFGLAGGLGEGQYF	TGTGCCAGCAGCTTCGGACTAGCGGGGGGCTTGGGGGAAGGGCAGTATTTT
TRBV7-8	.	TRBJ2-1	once	CASSRAGESSYNEQFF	TGTGCCAGCAGCCGAGCCGGCGAAAGCTCCTACAATGAGCAGTTCTTC
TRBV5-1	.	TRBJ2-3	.	CASSFSPSGTSTDTQYF	TGCGCCAGCAGCTTCTCTCCGTCGGGGACCAGCACAGATACGCAGTATTTT
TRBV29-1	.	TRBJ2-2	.	CSVERQGMNTGELFF	TGCAGCGTTGAGAGGCAGGGGATGAACACCGGGGAGCTGTTTTTT
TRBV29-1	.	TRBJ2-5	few	CSVAFREETQYF	TGCAGCGTTGCTTTCAGGGAGGAGACCCAGTACTTC
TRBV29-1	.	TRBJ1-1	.	CSVDTGTAFF	TGCAGCGTTGATACGGGGACAGCTTTCTTT
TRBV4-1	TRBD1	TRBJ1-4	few	CASSHRQGADEKLFF	TGCGCCAGCAGCCATCGACAGGGGGCTGATGAAAAACTGTTTTTT
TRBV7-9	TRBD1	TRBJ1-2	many	CASLDPTGANYGYTF	TGTGCCAGCTTGGACCCAACAGGGGCCAACTATGGCTACACCTTC
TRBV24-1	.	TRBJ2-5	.	CATSEPTGPKTQYF	TGTGCCACCAGTGAACCGACAGGACCGAAGACCCAGTACTTC
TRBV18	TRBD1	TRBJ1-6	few	CASSPRQGADSPLHF	TGTGCCAGCTCACCGAGACAGGGGGCGGATTCACCCCTCCACTTT
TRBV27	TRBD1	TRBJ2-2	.	CASSFAPGTGYTGELFF	TGTGCCAGCAGTTTTGCGCCTGGGACAGGGTACACCGGGGAGCTGTTTTTT
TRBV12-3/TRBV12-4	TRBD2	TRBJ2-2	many	CASSFRTSGGAYTGELFF	TGTGCCAGCAGTTTCCGGACTAGCGGGGGGGCCTACACCGGGGAGCTGTTTTTT
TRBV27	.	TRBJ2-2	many	CASSPLRGGNTGELFF	TGTGCCAGCAGTCCCCTAAGGGGGGGGAACACCGGGGAGCTGTTTTTT
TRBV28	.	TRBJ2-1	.	CASSLWRGPYNEQFF	TGTGCCAGCAGTTTATGGCGGGGTCCCTACAATGAGCAGTTCTTC
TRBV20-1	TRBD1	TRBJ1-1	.	CSARDSGGTEAFF	TGCAGTGCTAGAGATTCAGGGGGCACTGAAGCTTTCTTT
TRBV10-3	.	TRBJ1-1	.	CAISQTKINTEAFF	TGTGCCATCAGTCAGACCAAGATAAACACTGAAGCTTTCTTT
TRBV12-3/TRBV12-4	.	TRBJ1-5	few	CASSLLGLGQPQHF	TGTGCCAGCAGTTTGTTGGGTCTAGGGCAGCCCCAGCATTTT
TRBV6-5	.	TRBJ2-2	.	CASSYGLAGGELFF	TGTGCCAGCAGTTACGGCCTAGCCGGCGGGGAGCTGTTTTTT
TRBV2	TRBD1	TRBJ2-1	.	CASTDREYNEQFF	TGTGCCAGCACGGACAGGGAGTACAATGAGCAGTTCTTC
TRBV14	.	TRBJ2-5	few	CASSQSVGSGWTQYF	TGTGCCAGCAGCCAATCCGTTGGGTCCGGCTGGACCCAGTACTTC
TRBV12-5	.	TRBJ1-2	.	CASGLRIHYGYTF	TGTGCTAGTGGTCTCCGGATCCACTATGGCTACACCTTC
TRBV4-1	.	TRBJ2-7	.	CASSQDGQGLSYEQYF	TGCGCCAGCAGCCAAGACGGTCAGGGTTTGTCCTACGAGCAGTACTTC
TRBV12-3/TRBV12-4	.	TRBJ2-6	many	CASRSSDGSGANVLTF	TGTGCCAGCCGGAGTTCCGACGGCTCTGGGGCCAACGTCCTGACTTTC
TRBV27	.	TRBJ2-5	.	CASSFGVGTQYF	TGTGCCAGCAGTTTCGGGGTTGGGACCCAGTACTTC